This TCR beta chain is from a study of blood T cell repertoires in COVID-19. At the level of the study: The United States, Italy and Spain supplied acute and convalescent COVID-19 samples. Nucleic acid was either cDNA or gDNA, and it came from T cells, B-cell-depleted T cells, or PBMCs.

The data were produced by immunoSEQ multiplex PCR, yet TCRdb's version contains in-frame clones alone and is incomplete. This sample yields 150,000 to 200,000 clones, of which 80% to 90% are seen a single time; around 9.9% belongs to the top ten. This clone was detected a few times. This clonotype originated in a human donor in a cohort sampled during active COVID-19. The sequenced material came from peripheral blood.

CDR3 sequence: CASTRSGGQVVSYEQYF. The CDR3 DNA follows: TGTGCCAGCACCCGATCGGGGGGACAGGTTGTGTCCTACGAGCAGTACTTC. The gene calls are TRBV6-6 and TRBJ2-7; weak D call: TRBD1 (8 bases). Germline CDR1 and CDR2: MNHNY and SVGAGI (reference sequence). This CDR3 is built from 17 residues. Trimming left V 7 bases short and J 1 base short, with 23 bases between.